This T cell receptor beta chain was recorded in a study of T cells and Merkel cell carcinoma outcomes. Study outcomes and limitations: In Merkel cell carcinoma, repertoire and T-cell density reportedly predicted outcomes.

The repertoire was sequenced with immunoSEQ multiplex PCR; TCRdb's copy has only in-frame clones and lacks some. The profile covers fewer than 2,500 clones, with roughly 80% appearing a single time and more than 25% taken by the ten largest. Trimming stripped 1 base from V and 5 bases from J, with 11 bases between. The CDR3 length is 15 residues. Germline CDR1 LGHNA, CDR2 YSLEER. This clone was counted a few times. Its cognate antigen is unknown. The TCR comes from a human donor with Merkel cell carcinoma. Material for sequencing was tumor tissue from Merkel cell carcinoma. V usage is TRBV4-3 and J usage is TRBJ1-4; D remains unclear. Here the CDR3 DNA reads TGCGCCAGCAGCCAAGGATCGGGAGCCAATGAAAAACTGTTTTTT. Translated: CASSQGSGANEKLFF.